The next 11 T cell receptor beta chains were all read from a single sample in a study of blood T cells in healthy people across ages. The authors ran a second PCR of 7 to 11 cycles using a sample-barcoded 5' primer and a J-beta primer mix. In TCRdb, the 5' RACE reads were re-called with MiXCR into one record per CDR3 protein. The sample contains about 650,000 distinct CDR3 sequences, around 50% of which appear only once. Material for sequencing was blood. The receptors shown here come from a woman older than 75 in good health.

This clonotype was counted a few times. The rearrangement links TRBV5-1 to TRBJ1-1; D is undetermined. There are 14 residues in the CDR3. Germline lookup yields CDR1 SGHRS and CDR2 YFSETQ. The V end was cut by 4 bases, the J end by 0 bases, with 10 bases between. CDR3 sequence (DNA): TGCGCCAGCAGCCAAGCATCCATGAACACTGAAGCTTTCTTT. Its protein product is CASSQASMNTEAFF.

This clonotype was detected ten times or more. The chain recombines TRBV29-1 with TRBJ2-3, with 8 bases fitting TRBD1. V lost 1 base to trimming and J lost 1 base; unmatched junction nucleotides: 4. There are 15 residues in the CDR3. Germline V lookup: CDR1 SQVTM, CDR2 ANQGSEA. In DNA form, the CDR3 reads TGCAGCGTTGAAGGTCACAGGGGGGGCACAGATACGCAGTATTTT. It specifies CSVEGHRGGTDTQYF.

This clonotype was seen repeatedly, ten times or more. V is TRBV5-1 and J is TRBJ2-4; unclear D gene. V lost 0 bases and J 9 bases, leaving 7 bases between the germline ends. The CDR3 sequence is 12 residues long. Germline values: CDR1 SGHRS, CDR2 YFSETQ. The CDR3 DNA reads TGCGCCAGCAGCTTGGATATGGGCATTCAGTACTTC. Translated: CASSLDMGIQYF.

This clonotype was seen only once. A read error may explain this, as a much larger clone is one base away. The V call is TRBV20-1, the J call TRBJ2-1, with no clear D. CDR1 is DFQATT, CDR2 SNEGSKA, per germline (reference sequence). CDR3 size: 13 residues. V was pared by 0 bases and J by 5 bases, with 8 bases between. The CDR3: CSARDSGHNEQFF. CDR3 coding DNA: TGCAGTGCTAGAGATTCCGGGCACAATGAGCAGTTCTTC.

The DNA for the CDR3 is TGCGCCAGCAGCCAAGAGACAGGGTCTTACTACGAGCAGTACTTC. This codes for CASSQETGSYYEQYF. J is TRBJ2-7 and V is TRBV4-1, with 7 bases aligning to TRBD1. The CDR3 has 15 residues. The germline V gene encodes CDR1 MGHRA and CDR2 YSYEKL. The V gene end was trimmed by 0 bases and the J gene end by 3 bases; junction bases not matched to a gene: 5.

The chain recombines TRBV6-2 or TRBV6-3 with TRBJ1-5; 9 bases fit TRBD1. Germline-derived CDR1 and CDR2 are MNHEY and SVGEGT. This CDR3 is built from 18 residues. The ends lost 5 bases at V and 6 bases at J; junction bases unmatched: 17. CDR3 DNA: TGTGCCAGCAGTGAGGGACAGGGCTCAATGACGTCTGGTCAGCCCCAGCATTTT. Translated, it gives CASSEGQGSMTSGQPQHF.

The chain joins TRBV29-1 to TRBJ1-2; 7 bases line up with TRBD1. The CDR3 has 13 amino acids. The trim removed 5 bases at V and 4 bases at J, leaving 7 bases unmatched. Germline V gene data show CDR1 as SQVTM and CDR2 as ANQGSEA. The CDR3 region has the DNA TGCAGCGTTTCCACCGGGACAGCCTATGGCTACACCTTC. Translation gives CSVSTGTAYGYTF.

With respect to this clonotype: This may stem from a read error, because a much larger clone lies one nucleotide away. The rearrangement uses TRBV3-1 and TRBJ2-1; 7 positions match TRBD2. The germline V gene has CDR1 LGHDT and CDR2 YNNKEL (reference sequence). The CDR3 runs to 17 residues. Losses at the gene ends were 4 bases for V and 3 bases for J; bases not matched to a gene: 12. CDR3 coding DNA: TGTGCCAGCAGCCGAGATCTCGGGGGAGGGTACTACAATGAGCAGTTCTTC. Translation gives CASSRDLGGGYYNEQFF.

This clonotype showed up many times. The chain carries TRBV29-1 and TRBJ2-7, with D unclear. Germline CDR1 and CDR2: SQVTM and ANQGSEA. CDR3 length equals 14 residues. Trimming left V 5 bases short and J 3 bases short, with 17 bases between. In nucleotides, the CDR3 is TGCAGCGTTCTTCTGGGCTCTCCCGTCTACGAGCAGTACTTC. Protein: CSVLLGSPVYEQYF.

This clonotype showed up many times. The chain uses TRBV13 and TRBJ2-7; D remains ambiguous. In germline, CDR1 is PRHDT, CDR2 FYEKMQ (reference sequence). This CDR3 spans 13 amino acids. With 4 bases removed from V and 6 bases from J, the gap between germline ends came to 13 bases. In DNA, the CDR3 is TGTGCCAGCAGCTCGAGAGTCTCCCGCGAGCAGTACTTC. This encodes CASSSRVSREQYF.

This clonotype appeared a single time. Compared with germline, one end of the junction differs, possibly owing to a read error. J is TRBJ2-4 and V is TRBV28; TRBD1 is a possible D gene (5 bases). Germline V gives CDR1 MDHEN, CDR2 SYDVKM. The CDR3 spans 15 residues. The DNA of the CDR3 is TGTGCCAGCAGCACTACAGGAATAGCCAGAAACATTCAGTACTTC. It encodes CASSTTGIARNIQYF.